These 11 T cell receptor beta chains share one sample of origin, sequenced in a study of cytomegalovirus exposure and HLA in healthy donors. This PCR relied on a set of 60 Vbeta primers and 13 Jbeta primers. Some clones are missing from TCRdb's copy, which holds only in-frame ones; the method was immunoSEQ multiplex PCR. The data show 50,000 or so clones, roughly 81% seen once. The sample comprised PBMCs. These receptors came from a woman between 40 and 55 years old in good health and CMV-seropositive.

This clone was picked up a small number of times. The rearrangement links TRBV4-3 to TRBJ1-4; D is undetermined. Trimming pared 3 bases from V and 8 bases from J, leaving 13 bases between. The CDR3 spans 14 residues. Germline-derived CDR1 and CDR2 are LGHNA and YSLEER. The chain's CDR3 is CASSHEVRGEKLFF. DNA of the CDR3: TGCGCCAGCAGCCATGAGGTCCGCGGAGAAAAACTGTTTTTT.

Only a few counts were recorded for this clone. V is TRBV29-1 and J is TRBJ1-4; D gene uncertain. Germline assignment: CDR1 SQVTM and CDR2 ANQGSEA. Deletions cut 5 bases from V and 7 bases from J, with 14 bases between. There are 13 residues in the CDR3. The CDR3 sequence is CSVSEQSAEKLFF. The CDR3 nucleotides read TGCAGCGTTAGTGAACAGTCAGCTGAAAAACTGTTTTTT.

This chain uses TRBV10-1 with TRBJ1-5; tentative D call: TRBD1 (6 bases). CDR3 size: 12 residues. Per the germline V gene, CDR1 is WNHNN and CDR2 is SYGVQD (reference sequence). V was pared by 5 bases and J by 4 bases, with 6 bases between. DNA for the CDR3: TGCGCCAGCAGTACAGGGAATCAGCCCCAGCATTTT. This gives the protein CASSTGNQPQHF.

The CDR3 is CASSVHGTVNNSPLHF. For the CDR3, the DNA is TGTGCCAGCAGTGTTCATGGGACAGTTAATAATTCACCCCTCCACTTT. The rearrangement joins TRBV2 to TRBJ1-6, with 7 positions matching TRBD1. The trim removed 4 bases at V and 5 bases at J, leaving 8 bases unmatched. CDR3 length: 16 residues. Germline V gene data show CDR1 as SNHLY and CDR2 as FYNNEI. The variable domain in full, completed from reference TRBV2 and TRBJ1-6, reads EPEVTQTPSHQVTQMGQEVILRCVPISNHLYFYWYRQILGQKVEFLVSFYNNEISEKSEIFDDQFSVERPDGSNFTLKIRSTKLEDSAMYFCASSVHGTVNNSPLHFGNGTRLTVT.

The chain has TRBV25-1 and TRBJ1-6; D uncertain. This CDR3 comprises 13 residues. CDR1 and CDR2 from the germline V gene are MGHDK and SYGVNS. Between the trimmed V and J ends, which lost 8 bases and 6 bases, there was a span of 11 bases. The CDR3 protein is CASVSEGNSPLHF. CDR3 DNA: TGTGCCAGCGTCTCGGAGGGTAATTCACCCCTCCACTTT.

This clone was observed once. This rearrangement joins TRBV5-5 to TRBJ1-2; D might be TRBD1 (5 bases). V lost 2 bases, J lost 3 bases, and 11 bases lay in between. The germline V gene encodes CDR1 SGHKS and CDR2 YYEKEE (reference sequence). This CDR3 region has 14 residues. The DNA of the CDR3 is TGTGCCAGCAGCTTAGCAGGGACTTACTATGGCTACACCTTC. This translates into CASSLAGTYYGYTF.

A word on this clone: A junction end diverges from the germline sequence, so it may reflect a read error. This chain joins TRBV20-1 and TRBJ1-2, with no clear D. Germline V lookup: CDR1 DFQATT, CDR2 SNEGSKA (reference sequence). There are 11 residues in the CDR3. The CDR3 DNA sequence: TGCAGTGCAATCGTTAACAGTGGCCCTCACTTC. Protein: CSAIVNSGPHF.

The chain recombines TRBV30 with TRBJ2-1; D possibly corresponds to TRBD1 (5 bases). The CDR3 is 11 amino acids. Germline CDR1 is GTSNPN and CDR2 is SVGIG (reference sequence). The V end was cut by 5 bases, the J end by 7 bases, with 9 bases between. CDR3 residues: CAWSPGNEQFF. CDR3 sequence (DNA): TGTGCCTGGTCCCCAGGGAATGAGCAGTTCTTC.

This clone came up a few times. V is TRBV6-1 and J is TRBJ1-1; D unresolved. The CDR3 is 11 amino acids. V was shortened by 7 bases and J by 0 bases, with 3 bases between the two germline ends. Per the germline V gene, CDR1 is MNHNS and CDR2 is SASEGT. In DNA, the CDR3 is TGTGCCAGCATAGTGAACACTGAAGCTTTCTTT. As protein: CASIVNTEAFF.

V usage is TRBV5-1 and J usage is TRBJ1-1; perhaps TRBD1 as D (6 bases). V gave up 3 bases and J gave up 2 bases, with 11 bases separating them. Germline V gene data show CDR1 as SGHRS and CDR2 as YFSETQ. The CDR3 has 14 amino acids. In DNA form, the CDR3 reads TGCGCCAGCAGCTCCTACAGGGATAACACTGAAGCTTTCTTT. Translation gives CASSSYRDNTEAFF.

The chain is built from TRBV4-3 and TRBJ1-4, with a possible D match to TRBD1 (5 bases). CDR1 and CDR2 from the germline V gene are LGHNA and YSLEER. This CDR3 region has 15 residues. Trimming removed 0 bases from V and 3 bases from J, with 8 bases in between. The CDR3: CASSQDWGANEKLFF. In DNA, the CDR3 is TGCGCCAGCAGCCAAGATTGGGGGGCTAATGAAAAACTGTTTTTT.